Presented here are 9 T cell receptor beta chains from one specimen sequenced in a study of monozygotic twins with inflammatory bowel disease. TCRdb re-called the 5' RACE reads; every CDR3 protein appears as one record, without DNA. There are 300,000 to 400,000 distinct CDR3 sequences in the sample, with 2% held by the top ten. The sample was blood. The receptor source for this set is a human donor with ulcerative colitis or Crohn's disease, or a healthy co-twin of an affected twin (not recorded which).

The CDR3 loop reads CASSSDRDVRNSALHF. The V call is TRBV6-5, the J call TRBJ1-6; the TCRdb call, TRBD1, lacks DNA for checking. CDR3 length: 16 amino acids. CDR1 MNHEY and CDR2 SVGAGI come from the germline V gene.

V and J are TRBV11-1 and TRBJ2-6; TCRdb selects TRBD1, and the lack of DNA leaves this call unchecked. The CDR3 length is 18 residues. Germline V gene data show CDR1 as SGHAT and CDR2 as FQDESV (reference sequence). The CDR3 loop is CASSEKRGVGSGANVLTF.

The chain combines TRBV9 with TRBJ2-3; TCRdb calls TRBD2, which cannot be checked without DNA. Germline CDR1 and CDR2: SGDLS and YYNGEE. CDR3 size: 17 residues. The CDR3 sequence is CASSARTSGGNPDTQYF.

The CDR3 here is CSASKGTGLTGELFF. The chain carries TRBV20-1 and TRBJ2-2; TCRdb lists TRBD2, though no DNA is available to test this call. CDR3 length equals 15 residues. Germline-derived CDR1 and CDR2 are DFQATT and SNEGSKA (reference sequence).

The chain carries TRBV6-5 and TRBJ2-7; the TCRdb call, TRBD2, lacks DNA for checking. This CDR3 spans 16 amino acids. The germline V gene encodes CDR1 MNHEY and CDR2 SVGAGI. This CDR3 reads CASSYSKSSHTYEQYF.

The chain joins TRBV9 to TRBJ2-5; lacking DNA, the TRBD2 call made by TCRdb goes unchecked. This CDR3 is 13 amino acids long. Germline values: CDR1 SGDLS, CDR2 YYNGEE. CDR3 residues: CASGGLARETQYF.

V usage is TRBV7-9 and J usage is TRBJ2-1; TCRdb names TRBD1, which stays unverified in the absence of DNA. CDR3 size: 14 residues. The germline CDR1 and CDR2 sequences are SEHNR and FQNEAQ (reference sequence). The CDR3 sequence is CASSLYPRNNEQFF.

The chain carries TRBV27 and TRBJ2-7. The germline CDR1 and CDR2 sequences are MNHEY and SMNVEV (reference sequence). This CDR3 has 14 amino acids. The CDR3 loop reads CASSPIDLSYEQYF.

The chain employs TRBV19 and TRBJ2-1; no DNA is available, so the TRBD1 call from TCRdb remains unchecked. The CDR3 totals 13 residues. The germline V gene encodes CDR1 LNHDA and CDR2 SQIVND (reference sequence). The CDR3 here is CASKEGAYNEQFF.